This T cell receptor beta chain was recovered during a study of shared clonotypes between healthy human individuals. CDR1 and CDR2 (germline): SGDLS, YYNGEE. The CDR3 is made up of 14 amino acids. The junction had 5 bases not matched to a gene; V was cut back by 0 bases and J by 11 bases. Selected positively for CCR7 and CD45RO-negative, naive CD8 cells excluded terminally differentiated effector memory CD45RA+ cells. There were only Caucasian adults among the donors, and all lived in Nashville, Tennessee. Sequencing used immunoSEQ multiplex PCR; TCRdb keeps in-frame clones, though not all of them. This table has millions of clones, over 85% appearing once. Study-level points and caveats: Clonotypes shared by all four sorted-subset donors had higher generation probabilities than non-shared clonotypes. Larger estimated richness was generally seen in naive subsets than in memory subsets. Among donors, sharing of clonotypes was expected to be affected by sequencing depth.

As concerns this clone: What it binds is not known.

The sequenced material came from naive CD8+ T cells sorted from blood. The sequence was collected from a man between 18 and 29 years old in good health. V is TRBV9 and J is TRBJ1-6; 7 nucleotides line up with TRBD1. CDR3 amino acids: CASSVGGGSAPLHF. The CDR3, as DNA: TGTGCCAGCAGCGTAGGAGGGGGCAGTGCACCCCTCCACTTT. The whole variable domain, remainder taken from reference TRBV9 and TRBJ1-6, is DSGVTQTPKHLITATGQRVTLRCSPRSGDLSVYWYQQSLDQGLQFLIQYYNGEERAKGNILERFSAQQFPDLHSELNLSSLELGDSALYFCASSVGGGSAPLHFGNGTRLTVT.